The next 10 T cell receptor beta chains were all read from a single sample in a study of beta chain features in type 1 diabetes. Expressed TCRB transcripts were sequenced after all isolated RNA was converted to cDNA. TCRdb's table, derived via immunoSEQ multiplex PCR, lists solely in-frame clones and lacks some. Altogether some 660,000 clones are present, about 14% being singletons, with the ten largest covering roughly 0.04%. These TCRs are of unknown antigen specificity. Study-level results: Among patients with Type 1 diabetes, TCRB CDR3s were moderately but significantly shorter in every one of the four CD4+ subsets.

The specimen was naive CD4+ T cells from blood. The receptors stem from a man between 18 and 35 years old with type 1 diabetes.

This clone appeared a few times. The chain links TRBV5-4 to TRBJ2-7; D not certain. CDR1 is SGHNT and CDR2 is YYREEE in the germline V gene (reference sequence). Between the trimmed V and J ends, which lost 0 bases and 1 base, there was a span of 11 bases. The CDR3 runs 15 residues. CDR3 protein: CASSLGGLKSYEQYF. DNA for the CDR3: TGTGCCAGCAGCTTGGGTGGGTTAAAATCCTACGAGCAGTACTTC.

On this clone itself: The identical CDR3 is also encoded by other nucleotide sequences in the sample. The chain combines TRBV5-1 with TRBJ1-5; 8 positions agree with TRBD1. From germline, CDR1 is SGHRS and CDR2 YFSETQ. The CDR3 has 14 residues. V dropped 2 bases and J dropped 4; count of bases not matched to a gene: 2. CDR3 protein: CASSLTGGNQPQHF. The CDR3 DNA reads TGCGCCAGCAGCTTAACAGGGGGGAATCAGCCCCAGCATTTT.

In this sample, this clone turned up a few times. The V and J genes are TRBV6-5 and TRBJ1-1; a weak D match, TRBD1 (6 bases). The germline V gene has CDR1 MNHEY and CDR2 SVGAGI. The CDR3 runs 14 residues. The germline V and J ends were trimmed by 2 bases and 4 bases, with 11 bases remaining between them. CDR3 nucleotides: TGTGCCAGCAGTTACAAGCAGGGGAGCACTGAAGCTTTCTTT. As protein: CASSYKQGSTEAFF.

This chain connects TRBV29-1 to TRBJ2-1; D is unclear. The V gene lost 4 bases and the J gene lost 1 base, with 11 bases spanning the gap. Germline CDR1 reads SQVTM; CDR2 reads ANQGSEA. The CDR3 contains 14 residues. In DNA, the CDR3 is TGCAGCGTTGCCCCACAACGGTCCTACAATGAGCAGTTCTTC. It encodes CSVAPQRSYNEQFF.

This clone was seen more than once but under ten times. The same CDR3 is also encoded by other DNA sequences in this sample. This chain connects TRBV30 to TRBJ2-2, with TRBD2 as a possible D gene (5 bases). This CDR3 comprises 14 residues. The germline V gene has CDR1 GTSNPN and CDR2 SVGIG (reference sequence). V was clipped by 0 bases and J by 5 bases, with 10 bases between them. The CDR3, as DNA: TGTGCCTGGAGTGTAGGAGGCGGGACCGGGGAGCTGTTTTTT. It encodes CAWSVGGGTGELFF.

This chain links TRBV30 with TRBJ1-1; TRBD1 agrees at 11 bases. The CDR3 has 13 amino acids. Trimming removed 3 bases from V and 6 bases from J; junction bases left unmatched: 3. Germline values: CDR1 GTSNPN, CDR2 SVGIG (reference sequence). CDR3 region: CAWSRGQGAEAFF. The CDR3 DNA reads TGTGCCTGGAGCCGGGGACAGGGGGCTGAAGCTTTCTTT.

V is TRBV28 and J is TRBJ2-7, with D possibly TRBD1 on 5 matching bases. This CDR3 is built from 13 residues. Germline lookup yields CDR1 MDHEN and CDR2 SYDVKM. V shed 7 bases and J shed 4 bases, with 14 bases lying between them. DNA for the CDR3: TGTGCCAGCATCCCGCAGGGCGTTTACGAGCAGTACTTC. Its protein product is CASIPQGVYEQYF.

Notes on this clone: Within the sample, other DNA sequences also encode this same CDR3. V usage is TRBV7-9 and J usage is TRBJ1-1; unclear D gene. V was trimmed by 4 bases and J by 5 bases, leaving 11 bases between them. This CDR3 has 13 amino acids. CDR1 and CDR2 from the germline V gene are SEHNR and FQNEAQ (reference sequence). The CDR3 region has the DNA TGTGCCAGCAGCTCCGCGGGATTTACTGAAGCTTTCTTT. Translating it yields CASSSAGFTEAFF.

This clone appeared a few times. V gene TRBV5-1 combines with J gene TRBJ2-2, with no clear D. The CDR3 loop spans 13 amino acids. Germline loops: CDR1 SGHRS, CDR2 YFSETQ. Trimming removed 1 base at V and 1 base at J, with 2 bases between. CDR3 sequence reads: CASSLLNTGELFF. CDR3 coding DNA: TGCGCCAGCAGCTTGCTGAACACCGGGGAGCTGTTTTTT.

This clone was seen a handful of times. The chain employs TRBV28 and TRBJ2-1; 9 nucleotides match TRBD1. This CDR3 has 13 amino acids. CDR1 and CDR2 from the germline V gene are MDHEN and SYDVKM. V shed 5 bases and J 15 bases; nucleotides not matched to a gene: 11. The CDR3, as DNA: TGTGCCAGCAGTCCGCAACCGGGACAGGGTACGTTCTTC. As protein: CASSPQPGQGTFF.